Below are 25 T cell receptor beta chains sequenced from a single sample in a study of cytomegalovirus exposure and HLA in healthy donors. Here immunoSEQ multiplex PCR was the method, and the copy in TCRdb shows in-frame clones only, minus some. The data contain 70,000 to 90,000 clones, 85% of them seen just once; the ten biggest clones take up less than 3%. The sequenced material came from PBMCs. These receptors were collected from a man aged 25 to 45 in good health and CMV-seronegative.

The J gene is TRBJ2-3, the V gene TRBV4-2, with D tentatively TRBD1 (6 bases). CDR1 and CDR2 from the germline V gene are LGHNA and YNFKEQ. The ends were cut back, 3 bases at V and 6 bases at J, with 25 bases in the middle. The CDR3 spans 18 residues. The CDR3 spells CASSQGPQLQGATDTQYF. The CDR3 DNA follows: TGTGCCAGCAGCCAGGGGCCCCAGCTACAGGGAGCGACGGATACGCAGTATTTT.

This chain connects TRBV7-8 to TRBJ2-2; D may be TRBD1 (6 bases). The CDR3 sequence is 17 residues long. In germline, CDR1 is SGHVS, CDR2 FQNEAQ. V gave up 1 base and J gave up 1 base, with 13 bases separating them. The CDR3 protein is CASSLVAGTWNTGELFF. The CDR3 coding sequence is TGTGCCAGCAGCTTAGTCGCAGGGACATGGAACACCGGGGAGCTGTTTTTT.

The chain uses TRBV18 and TRBJ1-2, with 7 bases fitting TRBD1. Trimming cost V 3 bases and J 6 bases; bases outside gene matches: 4. Germline V gene data show CDR1 as KGHSH and CDR2 as LQKENI. The CDR3 is made up of 13 amino acids. The chain's CDR3 is CASSPPGGHGYTF. In DNA, the CDR3 is TGTGCCAGCTCACCCCCAGGGGGGCATGGCTACACCTTC.

This clone was seen just once. The genes are TRBV27 and TRBJ1-5; D ambiguous. CDR1 is MNHEY, CDR2 SMNVEV, per germline (reference sequence). This CDR3 has 13 amino acids. V was shortened by 1 base and J by 5 bases, with 6 bases between the two germline ends. The CDR3 region has the DNA TGTGCCAGCAGTTTATGGCTTGATCAGCCCCAGCATTTT. Translation: CASSLWLDQPQHF.

This clone appeared once. The genes are TRBV27 and TRBJ1-1, with D possibly TRBD1 on 6 matching bases. The CDR3 has 12 amino acids. Germline V gives CDR1 MNHEY, CDR2 SMNVEV (reference sequence). V lost 3 bases and J lost 6, with 8 bases in between. The chain's CDR3 is CASSLGGPEAFF. In DNA, the CDR3 is TGTGCCAGCAGTTTGGGGGGGCCTGAAGCTTTCTTT.

The chain has TRBV5-1 and TRBJ2-1; 9 bases map to TRBD2. J lost 7 bases, V lost 3 bases, and 8 bases had no gene match. Germline lookup yields CDR1 SGHRS and CDR2 YFSETQ. The CDR3 is 15 amino acids. CDR3 region: CASSSTSGKRNEQFF. CDR3 bases: TGCGCCAGCAGCTCGACTAGCGGCAAACGAAATGAGCAGTTCTTC.

The chain carries TRBV13 and TRBJ2-1; TRBD2 is a possible D gene (6 bases). Germline V gene lookup returns CDR1 PRHDT and CDR2 FYEKMQ (reference sequence). Trimming pared 4 bases from V and 3 bases from J, leaving 13 bases between. The length of the CDR3 is 15 residues. Written as DNA, the CDR3 is TGTGCCAGCAGCTCCACTAGCAATCGCTACAATGAGCAGTTCTTC. Translation: CASSSTSNRYNEQFF.

The chain links TRBV7-3 to TRBJ2-3; 8 bases agree with TRBD2. The CDR3 is 14 amino acids. With 5 bases clipped from V and 5 bases from J, the junction kept 6 bases outside the gene matches. Germline CDR1 and CDR2: SGHTA and FQGTGA. For the CDR3, the DNA is TGTGCCAGCAGCATTAGCGGGGTAGAAGATACGCAGTATTTT. This encodes CASSISGVEDTQYF. Full variable domain (remainder filled in from reference TRBV7-3 and TRBJ2-3): GAGVSQTPSNKVTEKGKYVELRCDPISGHTALYWYRQSLGQGPEFLIYFQGTGAADDSGLPNDRFFAVRPEGSVSTLKIQRTERGDSAVYLCASSISGVEDTQYFGPGTRLTVL.

J is TRBJ2-3 and V is TRBV2, with 7 nucleotides matching TRBD1. The length of the CDR3 is 12 residues. Looked up from germline, CDR1 is SNHLY and CDR2 is FYNNEI. Trimming took 6 bases from V and 15 from J; bases not matched to a gene: 12. CDR3: CASRPGTEIQYF. The CDR3, as DNA: TGTGCCAGCAGGCCCGGGACAGAGATCCAATATTTT.

J is TRBJ1-6 and V is TRBV5-5; weak D call: TRBD1 (5 bases). The CDR3 loop spans 15 amino acids. The germline gives CDR1 SGHKS, CDR2 YYEKEE (reference sequence). V dropped 0 bases and J dropped 10 bases, with 14 bases sitting between them. The CDR3 sequence: CASSLGSGGVSPLHF. The CDR3 bases are TGTGCCAGCAGCTTGGGTTCGGGGGGAGTCTCACCCCTCCACTTT.

The chain recombines TRBV12-5 with TRBJ2-5; TRBD2 matches at 13 bases. CDR1 is LGHNT and CDR2 is FRNRAP in the germline V gene. Losses at the gene ends were 4 bases for V and 4 bases for J; bases not matched to a gene: 18. This CDR3 has 20 residues. CDR3 sequence: CASGSGSGLAGAARGETQYF. The CDR3 region has the DNA TGTGCTAGTGGTTCTGGATCCGGACTAGCGGGAGCGGCCAGAGGAGAGACCCAGTACTTC.

This clone occurred a few times. The chain couples TRBV9 to TRBJ2-7; possible D gene TRBD1, 7 bases. Germline V CDR1 and CDR2: SGDLS, YYNGEE. Trimming removed 7 bases from V and 0 bases from J, with 11 bases in between. The CDR3 consists of 13 residues. CDR3 in DNA: TGTGCCAGCGCGGGGACAGCCTCCTACGAGCAGTACTTC. As protein: CASAGTASYEQYF.

V and J are TRBV4-3 and TRBJ1-3; TRBD1 might be the D (6 bases). CDR3 size: 14 residues. V was cut by 8 bases and J by 2 bases, with 13 bases left in between. Germline CDR1 and CDR2: LGHNA and YSLEER. CDR3 nucleotide sequence: TGCGCCAGCTCCTTCACAGGGACTGGAAACACCATATATTTT. Its protein product is CASSFTGTGNTIYF.

The rearrangement joins TRBV6-1 to TRBJ2-3, with 7 bases aligning to TRBD2. Trimming removed 1 base from V and 1 base from J; junction bases left unmatched: 5. Germline assignment: CDR1 MNHNS and CDR2 SASEGT. The CDR3 sequence is 16 residues long. The CDR3 loop is CASSEVPSGGTDTQYF. CDR3 DNA sequence: TGTGCCAGCAGTGAAGTTCCTAGCGGAGGCACAGATACGCAGTATTTT.

This chain joins TRBV5-5 and TRBJ1-1; 8 bases fit TRBD1. Germline CDR1 SGHKS, CDR2 YYEKEE (reference sequence). CDR3 length: 14 residues. Germline trimming cut 0 bases from V and 6 bases from J; bases unmatched to any gene: 4. CDR3 nucleotides: TGTGCCAGCAGCTTGGACAGGGGGAAGTCTGAAGCTTTCTTT. It codes for CASSLDRGKSEAFF.

The V gene is TRBV9, the J gene TRBJ1-5; weak D call: TRBD1 (5 bases). The CDR3 is made up of 15 amino acids. Trimming removed 4 bases from V and 4 bases from J, with 15 bases in between. Germline V gives CDR1 SGDLS, CDR2 YYNGEE. CDR3 sequence: CASSRAPGINQPQHF. The CDR3 nucleotides read TGTGCCAGCAGCAGAGCCCCAGGGATAAATCAGCCCCAGCATTTT.

The chain combines TRBV5-6 with TRBJ2-7; TRBD2 aligns across 11 bases. Germline loops: CDR1 SGHDT, CDR2 YYEEEE. Trimming removed 7 bases from V and 7 bases from J; junction bases left unmatched: 10. There are 14 residues in the CDR3. The CDR3 here is CASGTSGRLREQYV. DNA for the CDR3: TGTGCCAGCGGGACTAGCGGCCGTTTAAGGGAGCAGTACGTC.

The chain employs TRBV11-3 and TRBJ1-1; 8 bases match TRBD1. The CDR3 contains 13 residues. Losses at the gene ends were 4 bases for V and 6 bases for J; bases not matched to a gene: 4. Germline V gives CDR1 SGHNT, CDR2 YENEEA. This CDR3 reads CASSSRGHPEAFF. CDR3 in DNA: TGTGCCAGCAGCTCCAGGGGGCACCCTGAAGCTTTCTTT.

The rearrangement links TRBV19 to TRBJ1-2; 7 nucleotides line up with TRBD1. V lost 4 bases, J lost 4 bases, and 9 bases stayed unmatched. The V gene's germline CDR1 is LNHDA and CDR2 SQIVND (reference sequence). The CDR3 runs to 15 residues. CDR3 amino acids: CASSTEDRAIYGYTF. The CDR3 bases are TGTGCCAGTAGTACCGAAGACAGGGCTATCTATGGCTACACCTTC.

J is TRBJ1-6 and V is TRBV7-8, with D uncertain. Trimming took 3 bases from V and 9 from J, leaving 15 bases between them. The CDR3 length is 15 residues. Germline V gives CDR1 SGHVS, CDR2 FQNEAQ. For the CDR3, the DNA is TGTGCCAGCAGCTTTGGAGGCACTGGGAGTTCACCCCTCCACTTT. Its protein product is CASSFGGTGSSPLHF.

Only one count was recorded for this clone. The chain joins TRBV6-6 to TRBJ1-5; the match to TRBD1 covers 7 bases. The CDR3 is 13 residues long. Germline trimming cut 6 bases from V and 7 bases from J; bases unmatched to any gene: 6. Germline-derived CDR1 and CDR2 are MNHNY and SVGAGI (reference sequence). The CDR3 sequence is CASSIAGGQPQHF. CDR3 sequence (DNA): TGTGCCAGCAGCATCGCAGGGGGACAGCCCCAGCATTTT.

The chain employs TRBV5-5 and TRBJ1-2; tentatively, D is TRBD1 (5 bases). CDR3 size: 15 residues. The germline V and J ends were trimmed by 1 base and 4 bases, with 14 bases remaining between them. Germline V gene lookup returns CDR1 SGHKS and CDR2 YYEKEE (reference sequence). The CDR3 coding sequence is TGTGCCAGCAGCTTGTCGGGGGGAGCGCTCTATGGCTACACCTTC. It yields the protein CASSLSGGALYGYTF.

The J gene is TRBJ1-1, the V gene TRBV18; the match to TRBD1 covers 9 bases. After removal of 4 bases from V and 5 bases from J, the junction contained 14 bases not matched to a gene. From germline, CDR1 is KGHSH and CDR2 LQKENI. The CDR3 runs to 17 residues. Here the CDR3 DNA reads TGTGCCAGCTCACGTAATCAAGGGACAGGGAGTAGGACTGAAGCTTTCTTT. This codes for CASSRNQGTGSRTEAFF.

The J gene is TRBJ2-1, the V gene TRBV7-2; possibly TRBD2 for D (6 bases). Per germline, CDR1 SGHTA and CDR2 FQGNSA. Trimming left V 5 bases short and J 8 bases short, with 22 bases between. The CDR3 runs to 16 residues. The CDR3 DNA reads as TGTGCCAGCAGCCCTCGTCCCGGGACTGGCTCCCATGAGCAGTTCTTC. This gives the protein CASSPRPGTGSHEQFF.

The chain's CDR3 is CASSERRFGRGQYSNQPQHF. The CDR3 DNA reads TGCGCCAGCAGTGAACGACGTTTCGGTAGGGGCCAATATAGCAATCAGCCCCAGCATTTT. This rearrangement joins TRBV10-2 to TRBJ1-5; TRBD1 is a possible D gene (5 bases). Germline assignment: CDR1 WSHSY and CDR2 SAAADI. The CDR3 is 20 amino acids. V was cut by 3 bases and J by 0 bases, with 24 bases left in between.